Listed here are 17 T cell receptor beta chains from one sample, sequenced in a study of blood T cell repertoires in COVID-19. The method was immunoSEQ multiplex PCR; TCRdb's version includes in-frame clones alone and lacks a portion of them. The table includes 30,000 to 35,000 clones, over 75% detected once. Sequenced input: peripheral blood. The receptor set was obtained from a man in his 70s with COVID-19, enrolled during active disease.

The V call is TRBV2, the J call TRBJ2-1; D possibly corresponds to TRBD1 (6 bases). V shed 11 bases and J shed 5 bases, with 16 bases lying between them. Per the germline V gene, CDR1 is SNHLY and CDR2 is FYNNEI. The CDR3 consists of 13 residues. As DNA, the CDR3 is TGTGCCGGGGCCCCGGGACACAACAATGAGCAGTTCTTC. Amino acids: CAGAPGHNNEQFF.

In DNA, the CDR3 is TGTGCCATCAGTACTAGCGGGCGTAGCACAGATACGCAGTATTTT. Translated, it gives CAISTSGRSTDTQYF. The gene calls are TRBV10-3 and TRBJ2-3; 9 bases map to TRBD2. CDR3 length: 15 residues. Germline V gene sequence: CDR1 ENHRY, CDR2 SYGVKD. Unmatched junction bases numbered 3, after V lost 5 bases and J lost 0 bases.

V and J are TRBV7-9 and TRBJ2-7; 7 positions agree with TRBD2. The CDR3 has 14 residues. Per the germline V gene, CDR1 is SEHNR and CDR2 is FQNEAQ (reference sequence). J gave up 6 bases and V 1 base, and 6 bases lay outside the gene matches. In DNA, the CDR3 is TGTGCCAGCAGCTTAGGGTCTAGCGGCTTCGAGCAGTACTTC. It yields the protein CASSLGSSGFEQYF.

The genes are TRBV27 and TRBJ2-1; perhaps TRBD2 as D (6 bases). CDR1 is MNHEY and CDR2 is SMNVEV in the germline V gene (reference sequence). CDR3 length equals 15 residues. Trimming shortened V by 5 bases and J by 1 base, and 12 bases separated the two germline ends. CDR3 sequence: CASSRTSLSYNEQFF. The CDR3 coding sequence is TGTGCCAGCAGTCGCACTAGCCTGTCCTACAATGAGCAGTTCTTC.

This chain links TRBV10-3 with TRBJ2-1; 10 positions match TRBD1. V shed 7 bases, J shed 4 bases, and the junction held 1 base outside the gene matches. CDR3 size: 13 residues. In germline, CDR1 is ENHRY, CDR2 SYGVKD. CDR3 coding DNA: TGTGCCATCACGGGACAGGGGTACAATGAGCAGTTCTTC. It encodes CAITGQGYNEQFF.

The J gene is TRBJ2-3, the V gene TRBV19; 7 bases align to TRBD1. The CDR3 sequence is 14 residues long. The germline CDR1 and CDR2 sequences are LNHDA and SQIVND (reference sequence). With 7 bases clipped from V and 4 bases from J, the junction kept 8 bases outside the gene matches. CDR3 coding DNA: TGTGCCAGTAAGAGACAGGGTTGGTCAGATACGCAGTATTTT. This sequence encodes CASKRQGWSDTQYF.

CDR3 in amino acids: CASSPGQGEYNEQFF. CDR3 DNA sequence: TGTGCCAGCAGCCCTGGACAGGGGGAATACAATGAGCAGTTCTTC. The V gene is TRBV7-2, the J gene TRBJ2-1; 10 bases align to TRBD1. The J segment lost 4 bases and the V segment lost 5 bases, leaving 5 bases of the junction unmatched. The CDR3 totals 15 residues. Germline V gene sequence: CDR1 SGHTA, CDR2 FQGNSA.

The V gene is TRBV19, the J gene TRBJ1-2, with 8 bases matching TRBD1. Per germline, CDR1 LNHDA and CDR2 SQIVND (reference sequence). This CDR3 spans 16 amino acids. Losses at the gene ends were 4 bases for V and 4 bases for J; bases not matched to a gene: 11. CDR3 protein: CASSNFLDREPYGYTF. The CDR3 nucleotides are TGTGCCAGTAGTAATTTCCTGGACAGGGAACCCTATGGCTACACCTTC.

The chain is built from TRBV27 and TRBJ1-1; D remains unclear. CDR1 and CDR2 (germline): MNHEY, SMNVEV (reference sequence). The CDR3 is 13 residues long. The germline V and J ends were trimmed by 5 bases and 10 bases, with 17 bases remaining between them. CDR3 region: CASSTYLPPGAFF. The CDR3 nucleotides read TGTGCCAGCAGTACATATCTACCCCCGGGAGCTTTCTTT.

For the CDR3, the DNA is TGTGCCATCAGTGAGTCCTCAGGGGGGTATACGCAGTATTTT. This translates into CAISESSGGYTQYF. This rearrangement joins TRBV10-3 to TRBJ2-3; a weak D match, TRBD1 (7 bases). CDR3 length: 14 amino acids. V was pared by 0 bases and J by 7 bases, with 11 bases between. The germline V gene encodes CDR1 ENHRY and CDR2 SYGVKD.

The chain recombines TRBV19 with TRBJ2-7, with D possibly matching TRBD1 (6 bases). CDR1 and CDR2 from the germline V gene are LNHDA and SQIVND (reference sequence). Trimming took off 9 bases at V and 6 bases at J, with 24 bases between the two ends. The CDR3 contains 15 residues. The CDR3 DNA follows: TGTGCCAGATGTAAACAGGGATCCCCGAGGCCCGAGCAGTACTTC. The encoded protein is CARCKQGSPRPEQYF.

The chain combines TRBV3-1 (or the pseudogene TRBV3-2) with TRBJ1-5; D is possibly TRBD1 (5 bases). The CDR3 has 14 amino acids. The V gene lost 1 base and the J gene lost 5 bases, with 9 bases spanning the gap. Per the germline V gene, CDR1 is LGHDT and CDR2 is YNNKEL (reference sequence). In DNA form, the CDR3 reads TGTGCCAGCAGCCAAGTCGGCAGGGATCAGCCCCAGCATTTT. This gives the protein CASSQVGRDQPQHF.

The genes are TRBV28 and TRBJ2-7; D is possibly TRBD2 (5 bases). Germline V lookup: CDR1 MDHEN, CDR2 SYDVKM. There are 14 residues in the CDR3. The V gene lost 2 bases and the J gene lost 6 bases, with 14 bases spanning the gap. Here the CDR3 reads CASSLSRTGVEQYF. The CDR3 DNA follows: TGTGCCAGCAGTTTAAGTCGGACTGGGGTCGAGCAGTACTTC.

This clone is large by share. J is TRBJ2-2 and V is TRBV10-3; 8 nucleotides agree with TRBD2. The CDR3 sequence is 13 residues long. Germline lookup yields CDR1 ENHRY and CDR2 SYGVKD. The J segment lost 8 bases and the V segment lost 7 bases, leaving 6 bases of the junction unmatched. CDR3 sequence (DNA): TGTGCCATCAACGGGGGGGCATCGGGGGAGCTGTTTTTT. Translating it yields CAINGGASGELFF.

The chain employs TRBV4-2 and TRBJ1-2, with D perhaps matching TRBD1 (5 bases). Trimming removed 0 bases at V and 2 bases at J, with 16 bases between. This CDR3 contains 17 residues. The V gene's germline CDR1 is LGHNA and CDR2 YNFKEQ. The CDR3, as DNA: TGTGCCAGCAGCCAAGAAGTCAGGGTTGCTACCAACTATGGCTACACCTTC. Translating gives CASSQEVRVATNYGYTF.

The genes are TRBV12-5 and TRBJ2-1; D possibly corresponds to TRBD1 (6 bases). V was cut by 3 bases and J by 0 bases, with 15 bases left in between. The germline V gene encodes CDR1 LGHNT and CDR2 FRNRAP. The CDR3 length is 17 residues. CDR3 sequence (DNA): TGTGCTAGTGGTTTTGGGATACAGGGTAGCTCCTACAATGAGCAGTTCTTC. Translating gives CASGFGIQGSSYNEQFF.

The chain combines TRBV25-1 with TRBJ2-1; no firm D call. The CDR3 is made up of 15 amino acids. Germline-derived CDR1 and CDR2 are MGHDK and SYGVNS. V was pared by 4 bases and J by 0 bases, with 10 bases between. The CDR3 DNA follows: TGTGCCAGCAGTGCCAGACTTAGCTCCTACAATGAGCAGTTCTTC. This encodes CASSARLSSYNEQFF.